This T cell receptor (beta chain) appears in the sequencing data of a study of cytomegalovirus exposure and HLA in healthy donors. Study observations and caveats: HLA alleles were associated with some 16,000 TCR beta sequences in a later analysis at 0.05 false discovery rate.

The CDR3 covers 13 residues. Per germline, CDR1 MNHEY and CDR2 SVGAGI. V was cut by 5 bases and J by 3 bases, with 10 bases left in between. PCR used 60 Vbeta primers and 13 Jbeta primers. Sequencing used immunoSEQ multiplex PCR; TCRdb keeps in-frame clones, though not all of them. The sample lists under 200,000 clones, about 75% occurring once. About this clone: The antigen remains undetermined.

The receptor comes from a male donor in good health and CMV-seropositive. The source material was PBMCs. The rearrangement uses TRBV6-5 and TRBJ1-2, with D unclear. The CDR3 nucleotides are TGTGCCAGCAGTGATAACGGGTACTATGGCTACACCTTC. Translation gives CASSDNGYYGYTF.